This TCR beta chain was captured by sequencing in a study of shared clonotypes between healthy human individuals. About the study: The donor pool was made up of two women and a few men aged 18 to 49.

Study observations and caveats: Only blood underwent sampling, and tissue repertoires likely differ.

This CDR3 has 14 residues. Per germline, CDR1 SGHRS and CDR2 YFSETQ. Trimming pared 0 bases from V and 2 bases from J, leaving 6 bases between. A word on this clone: Its antigen is as yet unknown. Being one base from a much bigger clone, this may be a read error. The sample holds other DNA sequences that translate to the same CDR3.

Replicate PCRs from sorted subsets contained roughly 200 ng DNA, which is some 30,000 T cell genomes. Method: immunoSEQ multiplex PCR; TCRdb's copy keeps in-frame clones and lacks some. This table has about 680,000 clones, less than 80% appearing once. Sequencing was carried out using memory CD4+ T cells sorted from blood. Subset here: CD45RA-negative fraction. This clonotype was obtained from a woman younger than 45 in good health. The V call is TRBV5-1, the J call TRBJ1-3; D unresolved. CDR3 region: CASSLGTAGNTIYF. The CDR3 coding sequence is TGCGCCAGCAGCTTGGGTACTGCTGGAAACACCATATATTTT.